These 13 T cell receptor beta chains share one sample of origin, sequenced in a study of circulating CD8 cells and anti-PD-1 response in melanoma. The QIAseq Immune Repertoire TCR panel built the libraries from approximately 15 ng of total RNA. One entry per CDR3 protein, called by TCRdb with MiXCR from the reads. The table records around 2,400 distinct CDR3 sequences, approximately 6.8% of them present only once. Four subsets defined by PD-1 and/or TIGIT were sorted from live CD3+CD8+TCRalphabeta+ cells. Specimen: CD8+ T cells from PBMCs, collected at baseline or after one month of anti-PD-1 therapy (not recorded which). Every receptor here comes from a human donor with melanoma.

By its share, this clonotype is medium-sized. The chain carries TRBV28 and TRBJ2-7; D might be TRBD1 (5 bases). CDR3 length: 15 residues. Germline CDR1 and CDR2: MDHEN and SYDVKM. Trimming pared 8 bases from V and 2 bases from J, leaving 19 bases between. The CDR3 nucleotides read TGTGCCAGCGCCCTGAGGCAGGGCGAAACCTACGAGCAGTACTTC. It yields the protein CASALRQGETYEQYF.

This clonotype is large. The CDR3 sequence: CASSFLDSNQPQHF. As DNA, the CDR3 is TGTGCCAGCAGTTTCCTCGATAGCAATCAGCCCCAGCATTTT. The chain has TRBV28 and TRBJ1-5; D unresolved. In germline, CDR1 is MDHEN, CDR2 SYDVKM. CDR3 length: 14 residues. V was shortened by 3 bases and J by 0 bases, with 6 bases between the two germline ends.

Judged by abundance, this clonotype is medium-sized. The rearrangement links TRBV2 to TRBJ1-4; possibly TRBD1 for D (5 bases). There are 13 residues in the CDR3. V was trimmed by 1 base and J by 17 bases, leaving 17 bases between them. From germline, CDR1 is SNHLY and CDR2 FYNNEI. CDR3 coding DNA: TGTGCCAGCAGTGAAGGGGGGTCGAACGCCTCTTTTTTT. Translation gives CASSEGGSNASFF.

This clonotype is classed as medium-sized. CDR3 sequence (DNA): TGTGCCAGTAGTTGGACCGGGCCCCGCACTGAAGCTTTCTTT. This sequence encodes CASSWTGPRTEAFF. The J gene is TRBJ1-1, the V gene TRBV19; no firm D call. Germline V gives CDR1 LNHDA, CDR2 SQIVND (reference sequence). The CDR3 sequence is 14 residues long. The V end lost 5 bases, the J end lost 4 bases, and 14 bases lay between the germline ends.

This clonotype is termed large. V and J are TRBV14 and TRBJ1-2, with D hard to call. V was cut by 3 bases and J by 5 bases, with 13 bases left in between. This CDR3 has 14 residues. CDR1 and CDR2 from the germline V gene are SGHDN and FVKESK. CDR3 in DNA: TGTGCCAGCAGCCATGGCAGCGAGCCTTATGGCTACACCTTC. Amino acid sequence: CASSHGSEPYGYTF. Filled out from reference TRBV14 and TRBJ1-2, the complete variable domain reads EAGVTQFPSHSVIEKGQTVTLRCDPISGHDNLYWYRRVMGKEIKFLLHFVKESKQDESGMPNNRFLAERTGGTYSTLKVQPAELEDSGVYFCASSHGSEPYGYTFGSGTRLTVV.

There are a few counts of this clonotype. The V call is TRBV11-3, the J call TRBJ1-6; possibly TRBD1 for D (6 bases). CDR1 SGHNT and CDR2 YENEEA come from the germline V gene. The CDR3 extends over 24 amino acids. V lost 7 bases and J 0 bases, leaving 37 bases between the germline ends. The CDR3 DNA is TGTGCCAGCATCCCAAACCTGGGGCCTGACAGCCGACATCGGGGGCGCTCCTATAATTCACCCCTCCACTTT. It yields the protein CASIPNLGPDSRHRGRSYNSPLHF.

This clonotype is medium-sized. The rearrangement joins TRBV19 to TRBJ1-6, with D perhaps TRBD1 (6 bases). The germline V and J ends were trimmed by 10 bases and 7 bases, with 17 bases remaining between them. Germline CDR1 LNHDA, CDR2 SQIVND (reference sequence). The CDR3 is 14 amino acids. The CDR3 protein is CATNWGGVNSPLHF. The DNA for the CDR3 is TGTGCCACCAATTGGGGGGGCGTAAATTCACCCCTCCACTTT.

By frequency in the sample, this clonotype is medium-sized (0.01 to 0.1%). The J gene is TRBJ2-3, the V gene TRBV28; 11 nucleotides match TRBD2. The CDR3 is 18 residues long. The V gene end was trimmed by 2 bases and the J gene end by 3 bases; junction bases not matched to a gene: 10. Germline V CDR1 and CDR2: MDHEN, SYDVKM. The CDR3 nucleotides are TGTGCCAGCAGTTTACCCGTGCTAGCGGGGGGTGGTACAGATACGCAGTATTTT. It yields the protein CASSLPVLAGGGTDTQYF.

This clonotype is medium-sized in the sample. The rearrangement joins TRBV27 to TRBJ2-7, with 7 nucleotides matching TRBD1. The germline V gene has CDR1 MNHEY and CDR2 SMNVEV (reference sequence). There are 13 residues in the CDR3. Losses at the gene ends were 9 bases for V and 0 bases for J; bases not matched to a gene: 5. DNA for the CDR3: TGTGCCAGTTGGGACAGAGGCTCCTACGAGCAGTACTTC. Translation gives CASWDRGSYEQYF.

This clonotype is classed as medium-sized (0.01 to 0.1%). CDR3 nucleotides: TGTGCCAGCAGTTTAATAGCGGGGAGCTCCTACGAGCAGTACTTC. This encodes CASSLIAGSSYEQYF. The chain has TRBV27 and TRBJ2-7; 8 positions agree with TRBD2. The CDR3 consists of 15 residues. Trimming removed 2 bases from V and 0 bases from J; junction bases left unmatched: 3. Germline V CDR1 and CDR2: MNHEY, SMNVEV (reference sequence).

Relative to its sample, this clonotype is medium-sized. The chain joins TRBV4-1 to TRBJ1-3; D call uncertain. This CDR3 comprises 16 residues. V was pared by 2 bases and J by 0 bases, with 11 bases between. CDR1 MGHRA and CDR2 YSYEKL come from the germline V gene. The CDR3 protein is CASSQSPRSSGNTIYF. CDR3 nucleotide sequence: TGCGCCAGCAGCCAATCCCCTCGCAGCTCTGGAAACACCATATATTTT.

In its sample, this clonotype ranks as medium-sized. The chain carries TRBV28 and TRBJ2-1, with TRBD2 as a possible D gene (6 bases). The CDR3 runs 15 residues. Looked up from germline, CDR1 is MDHEN and CDR2 is SYDVKM. Trimming took 3 bases from V and 4 from J, leaving 13 bases between them. The CDR3 DNA reads as TGTGCCAGCAGTTTCGCACTAGCAGCATACAATGAGCAGTTCTTC. Its protein is CASSFALAAYNEQFF.

A single count supports this clonotype. A much larger clonotype is one base distant, so this may be a read error. In this CDR3 the conserved last residue, phenylalanine or tryptophan, is missing, so a read error is likely. V is TRBV9 and J is TRBJ2-3; 9 bases fit TRBD1. The CDR3 loop spans 14 amino acids. Looked up from germline, CDR1 is SGDLS and CDR2 is YYNGEE. J was trimmed by 7 bases and V by 3 bases; bases with no gene match: 6. The CDR3 loop reads CASSDGTGFHTQYL. For the CDR3, the DNA is TGTGCCAGCAGCGACGGGACAGGGTTCCATACGCAGTATTTG.